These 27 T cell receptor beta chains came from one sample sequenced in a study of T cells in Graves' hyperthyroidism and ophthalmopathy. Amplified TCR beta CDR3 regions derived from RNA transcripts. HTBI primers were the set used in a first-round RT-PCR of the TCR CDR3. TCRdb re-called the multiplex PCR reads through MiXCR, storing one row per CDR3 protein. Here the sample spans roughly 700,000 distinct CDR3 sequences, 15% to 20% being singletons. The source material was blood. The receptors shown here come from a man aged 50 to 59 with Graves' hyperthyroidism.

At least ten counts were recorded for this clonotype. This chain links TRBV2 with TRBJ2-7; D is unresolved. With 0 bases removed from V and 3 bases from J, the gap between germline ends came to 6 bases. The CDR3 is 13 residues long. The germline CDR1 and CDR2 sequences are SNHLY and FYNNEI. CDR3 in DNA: TGTGCCAGCAGTGAAGCCCCGAGCTACGAGCAGTACTTC. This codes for CASSEAPSYEQYF. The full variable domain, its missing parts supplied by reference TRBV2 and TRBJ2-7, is EPEVTQTPSHQVTQMGQEVILRCVPISNHLYFYWYRQILGQKVEFLVSFYNNEISEKSEIFDDQFSVERPDGSNFTLKIRSTKLEDSAMYFCASSEAPSYEQYFGPGTRLTVT.

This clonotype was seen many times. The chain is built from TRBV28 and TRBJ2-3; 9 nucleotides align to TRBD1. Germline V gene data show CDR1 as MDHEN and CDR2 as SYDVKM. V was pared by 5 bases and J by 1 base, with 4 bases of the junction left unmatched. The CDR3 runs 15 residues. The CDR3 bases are TGTGCCAGCAGTAGGGGGGACAGGGGCACAGATACGCAGTATTTT. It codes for CASSRGDRGTDTQYF.

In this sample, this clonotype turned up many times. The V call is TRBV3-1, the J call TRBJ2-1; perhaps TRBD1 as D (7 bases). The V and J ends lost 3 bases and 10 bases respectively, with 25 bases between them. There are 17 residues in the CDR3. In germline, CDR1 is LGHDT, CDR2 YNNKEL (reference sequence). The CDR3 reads CASSQELGTVAGSEQFF. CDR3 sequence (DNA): TGTGCCAGCAGCCAGGAGCTTGGGACAGTGGCGGGATCGGAGCAGTTCTTC.

The CDR3 DNA follows: TGCGCCAGCAGCCATAGCGGCTACGAGCAGTACTTC. Translating gives CASSHSGYEQYF. V and J are TRBV4-1 and TRBJ2-7; maybe TRBD2 (6 bases). The CDR3 consists of 12 residues. With 3 bases removed from V and 3 bases from J, the gap between germline ends came to 6 bases. Germline V CDR1 and CDR2: MGHRA, YSYEKL.

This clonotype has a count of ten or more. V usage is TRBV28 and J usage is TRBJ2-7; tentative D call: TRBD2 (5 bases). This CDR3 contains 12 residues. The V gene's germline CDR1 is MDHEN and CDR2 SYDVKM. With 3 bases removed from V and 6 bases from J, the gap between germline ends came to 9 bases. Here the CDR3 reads CASSFSRGEQYF. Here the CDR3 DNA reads TGTGCCAGCAGTTTTAGCCGGGGCGAGCAGTACTTC. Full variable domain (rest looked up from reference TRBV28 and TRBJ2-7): DVKVTQSSRYLVKRTGEKVFLECVQDMDHENMFWYRQDPGLGLRLIYFSYDVKMKEKGDIPEGYSVSREKKERFSLILESASTNQTSMYLCASSFSRGEQYFGPGTRLTVT.

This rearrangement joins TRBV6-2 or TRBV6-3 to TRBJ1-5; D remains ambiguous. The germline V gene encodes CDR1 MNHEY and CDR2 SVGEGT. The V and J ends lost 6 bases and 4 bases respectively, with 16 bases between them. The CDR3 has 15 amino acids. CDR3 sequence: CASRSQGLGNQPQHF. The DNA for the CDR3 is TGTGCCAGCAGGAGTCAAGGGCTAGGGAATCAGCCCCAGCATTTT.

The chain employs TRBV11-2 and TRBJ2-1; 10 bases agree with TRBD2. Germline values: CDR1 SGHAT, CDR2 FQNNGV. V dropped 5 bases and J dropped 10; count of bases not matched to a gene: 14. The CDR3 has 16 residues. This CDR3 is CASSNPSGGVLKEQFF. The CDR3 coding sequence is TGTGCCAGCAGCAATCCTAGCGGGGGTGTCCTAAAGGAGCAGTTCTTC.

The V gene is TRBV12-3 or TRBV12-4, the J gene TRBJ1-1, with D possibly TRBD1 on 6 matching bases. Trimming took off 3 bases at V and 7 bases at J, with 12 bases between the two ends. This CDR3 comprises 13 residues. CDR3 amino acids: CASSFSGGSEAFF. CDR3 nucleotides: TGTGCCAGCAGTTTTTCGGGGGGCAGTGAAGCTTTCTTT.

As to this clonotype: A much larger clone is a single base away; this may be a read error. Here the CDR3 reads CASSVQGAHEQYF. The CDR3 coding sequence is TGTGCCAGCAGTGTACAGGGGGCCCACGAGCAGTACTTC. J is TRBJ2-7 and V is TRBV28; 9 bases line up with TRBD1. The CDR3 totals 13 residues. From germline, CDR1 is MDHEN and CDR2 SYDVKM. The V gene end was trimmed by 5 bases and the J gene end by 5 bases; junction bases not matched to a gene: 4.

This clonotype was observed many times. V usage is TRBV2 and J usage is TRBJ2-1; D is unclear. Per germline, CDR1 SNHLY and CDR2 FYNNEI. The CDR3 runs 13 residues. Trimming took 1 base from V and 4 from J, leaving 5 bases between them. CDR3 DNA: TGTGCCAGCAGTGAAGAATGGTACAATGAGCAGTTCTTC. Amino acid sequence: CASSEEWYNEQFF.

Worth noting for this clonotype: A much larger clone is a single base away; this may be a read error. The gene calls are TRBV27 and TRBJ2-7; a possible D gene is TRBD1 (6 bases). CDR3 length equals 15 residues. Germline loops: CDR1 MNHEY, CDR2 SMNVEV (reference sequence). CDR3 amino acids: CASSLSRRGSYGQYF. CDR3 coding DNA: TGTGCCAGCAGTTTATCACGCAGGGGCTCCTACGGGCAGTACTTC.

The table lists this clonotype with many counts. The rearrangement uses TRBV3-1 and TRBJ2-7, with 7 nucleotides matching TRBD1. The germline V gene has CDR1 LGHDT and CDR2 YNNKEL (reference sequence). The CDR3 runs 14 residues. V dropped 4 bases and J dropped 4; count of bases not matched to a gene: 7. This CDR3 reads CASSRWDRLYEQYF. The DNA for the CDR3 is TGTGCCAGCAGCCGTTGGGACAGACTATACGAGCAGTACTTC.

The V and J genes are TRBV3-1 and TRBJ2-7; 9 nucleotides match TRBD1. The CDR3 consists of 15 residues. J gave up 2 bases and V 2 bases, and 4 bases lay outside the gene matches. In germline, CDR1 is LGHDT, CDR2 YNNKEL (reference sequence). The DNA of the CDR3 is TGTGCCAGCAGCCAAACCGGGACAGGGCCCTACGAGCAGTACTTC. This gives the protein CASSQTGTGPYEQYF.

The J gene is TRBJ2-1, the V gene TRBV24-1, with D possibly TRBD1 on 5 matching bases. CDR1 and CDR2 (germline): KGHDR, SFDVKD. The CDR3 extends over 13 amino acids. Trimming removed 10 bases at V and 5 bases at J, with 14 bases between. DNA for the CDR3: TGTGCCACTCTAGGGGTTGAAGACAATGAGCAGTTCTTC. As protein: CATLGVEDNEQFF.

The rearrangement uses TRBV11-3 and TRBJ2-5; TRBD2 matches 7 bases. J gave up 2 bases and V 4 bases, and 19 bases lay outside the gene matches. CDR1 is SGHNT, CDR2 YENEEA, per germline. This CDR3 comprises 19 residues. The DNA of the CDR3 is TGTGCCAGCAGCTCCCCTCGGGGCGGGAGCCACATTCTGCAAGAGACCCAGTACTTC. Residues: CASSSPRGGSHILQETQYF.

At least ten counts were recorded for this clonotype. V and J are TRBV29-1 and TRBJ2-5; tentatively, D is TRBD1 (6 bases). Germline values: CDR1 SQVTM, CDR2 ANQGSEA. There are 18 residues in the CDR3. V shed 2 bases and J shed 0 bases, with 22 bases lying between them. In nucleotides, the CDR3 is TGCAGCGTTGAATCTGGGGGCGGCCCGGGTCGGTACCAAGAGACCCAGTACTTC. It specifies CSVESGGGPGRYQETQYF.

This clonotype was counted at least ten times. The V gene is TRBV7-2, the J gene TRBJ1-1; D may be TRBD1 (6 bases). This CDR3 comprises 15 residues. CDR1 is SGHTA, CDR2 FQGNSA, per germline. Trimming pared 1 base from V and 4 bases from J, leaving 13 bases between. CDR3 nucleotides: TGTGCCAGCAGCTTAGGCAGGGGCTTGCCCACTGAAGCTTTCTTT. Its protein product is CASSLGRGLPTEAFF.

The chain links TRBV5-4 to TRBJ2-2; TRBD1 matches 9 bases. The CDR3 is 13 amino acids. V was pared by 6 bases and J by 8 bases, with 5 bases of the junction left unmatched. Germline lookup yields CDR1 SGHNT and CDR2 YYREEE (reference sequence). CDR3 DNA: TGTGCCAGCACCAAACAGGGGGCTGGGGAGCTGTTTTTT. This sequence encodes CASTKQGAGELFF.

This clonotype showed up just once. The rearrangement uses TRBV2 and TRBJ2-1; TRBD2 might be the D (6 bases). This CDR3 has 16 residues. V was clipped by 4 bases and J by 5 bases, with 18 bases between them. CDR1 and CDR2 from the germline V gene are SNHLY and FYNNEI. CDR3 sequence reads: CASSAKGLALNNEQFF. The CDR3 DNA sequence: TGTGCCAGCAGTGCTAAGGGGCTAGCGCTAAACAATGAGCAGTTCTTC.

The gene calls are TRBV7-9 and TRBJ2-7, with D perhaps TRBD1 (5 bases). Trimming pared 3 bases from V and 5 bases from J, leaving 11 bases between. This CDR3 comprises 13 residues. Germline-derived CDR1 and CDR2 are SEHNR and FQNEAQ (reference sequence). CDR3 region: CASSFLRANEQYF. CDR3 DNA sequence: TGTGCCAGCAGCTTCCTCAGGGCGAACGAGCAGTACTTC.

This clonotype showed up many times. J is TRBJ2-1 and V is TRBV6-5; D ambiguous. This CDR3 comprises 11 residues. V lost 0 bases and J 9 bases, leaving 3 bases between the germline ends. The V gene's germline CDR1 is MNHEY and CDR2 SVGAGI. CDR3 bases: TGTGCCAGCAGTTACTCGTTTGAGCAGTTCTTC. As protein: CASSYSFEQFF.

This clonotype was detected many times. CDR3 residues: CASSETSGKGSYNEQFF. CDR3 nucleotide sequence: TGTGCCAGCAGTGAGACTAGCGGGAAAGGGTCCTACAATGAGCAGTTCTTC. V and J are TRBV6-2 or TRBV6-3 and TRBJ2-1; 11 bases are a match to TRBD2. Germline CDR1 is MNHEY and CDR2 is SVGEGT. V lost 5 bases to trimming and J lost 1 base; unmatched junction nucleotides: 7. The CDR3 contains 17 residues.

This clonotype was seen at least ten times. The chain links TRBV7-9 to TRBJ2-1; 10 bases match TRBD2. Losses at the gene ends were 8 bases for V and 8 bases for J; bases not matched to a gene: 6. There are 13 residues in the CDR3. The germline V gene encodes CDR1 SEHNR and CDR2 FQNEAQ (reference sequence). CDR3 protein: CASGLAVGDEQFF. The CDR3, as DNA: TGTGCCAGCGGACTAGCGGTCGGAGATGAGCAGTTCTTC.

In nucleotides, the CDR3 is TGCAGTGCTATAGTACGAAAACAGGGCCACGAGCAGTACTTC. It translates to CSAIVRKQGHEQYF. The V and J genes are TRBV20-1 and TRBJ2-7; the D gene is possibly TRBD1 (6 bases). The germline V gene has CDR1 DFQATT and CDR2 SNEGSKA (reference sequence). Trimming left V 4 bases short and J 5 bases short, with 18 bases between. The CDR3 spans 14 residues.

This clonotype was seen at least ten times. As DNA, the CDR3 is TGCAGTGCTTTCGGACAGGGTGGGGGCAACTATGGCTACACCTTC. The encoded protein is CSAFGQGGGNYGYTF. The chain uses TRBV20-1 and TRBJ1-2, with 8 bases identical to TRBD1. This CDR3 has 15 amino acids. Trimming cost V 5 bases and J 2 bases; bases outside gene matches: 10. Germline V gives CDR1 DFQATT, CDR2 SNEGSKA (reference sequence).

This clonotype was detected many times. In DNA form, the CDR3 reads TGTGCCAGCAGTTCTTTCGTGAAGACCGGGGAGCTGTTTTTT. Translated: CASSSFVKTGELFF. The chain links TRBV6-1 to TRBJ2-2; D remains unclear. From germline, CDR1 is MNHNS and CDR2 SASEGT. CDR3 length: 14 residues. Trimming removed 5 bases at V and 5 bases at J, with 12 bases between.

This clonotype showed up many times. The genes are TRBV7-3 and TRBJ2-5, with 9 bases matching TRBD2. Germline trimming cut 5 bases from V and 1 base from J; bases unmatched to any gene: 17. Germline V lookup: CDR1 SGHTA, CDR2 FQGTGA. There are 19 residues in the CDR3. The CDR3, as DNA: TGTGCCAGCAGCCTCTACCCCGTTAGCGGGAGCCCGCTCCAAGAGACCCAGTACTTC. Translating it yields CASSLYPVSGSPLQETQYF.